A selection of T cell receptor beta chains follows, all from one sample in a study of beta chain features in type 1 diabetes. Here immunoSEQ multiplex PCR was the method, and the copy in TCRdb shows in-frame clones only, minus some. The sample records about 160,000 clones, 6% to 9% being singletons. The sequencing sample was made of central memory CD4+ T cells from blood. These receptors were taken from a young man with type 1 diabetes. Each CDR3 is given with its conserved first and last residue. Fields, in order: clone size, V gene, J gene, D gene, CDR3 length, CDR3 DNA, CDR3 protein. D genes are given only for firm matches. Clone size is stated in some rows and not others, as once, few, many or a class when expanded.

abundance: .; v_gene: TRBV5-1; j_gene: TRBJ2-5; d_gene: TRBD1; len: 16; CDR3nt: TGCGCCAGCAGCTCCAGCGGGACAGGGGTTGGGGAGACCCAGTACTTC; CDR3aa: CASSSSGTGVGETQYF
abundance: .; v_gene: TRBV5-1; j_gene: TRBJ1-1; d_gene: .; len: 13; CDR3nt: TGCGCCAGCGGGGCAGCTATGAACACTGAAGCTTTCTTT; CDR3aa: CASGAAMNTEAFF
abundance: few; v_gene: TRBV14; j_gene: TRBJ2-3; d_gene: TRBD2; len: 19; CDR3nt: TGTGCCAGCAGCCACATGCTAGCGGAGGGACTCATCAGCACAGATACGCAGTATTTT; CDR3aa: CASSHMLAEGLISTDTQYF
abundance: .; v_gene: TRBV5-4; j_gene: TRBJ2-3; d_gene: TRBD2; len: 16; CDR3nt: TGTGCCAGCAGCCGCGGGACTAGCGGGGACACAGATACGCAGTATTTT; CDR3aa: CASSRGTSGDTDTQYF
abundance: .; v_gene: TRBV28; j_gene: TRBJ2-5; d_gene: TRBD2; len: 16; CDR3nt: TGTGCCAGCAGTTCCCATGAAGGAGCGGGGAAAGAGACCCAGTACTTC; CDR3aa: CASSSHEGAGKETQYF
abundance: few; v_gene: TRBV7-9; j_gene: TRBJ2-2; d_gene: TRBD2; len: 15; CDR3nt: TGTGCCAGCAGCTTAGTCGTTGGAGCGGGGGGAGAGCTGTTTTTT; CDR3aa: CASSLVVGAGGELFF
abundance: few; v_gene: TRBV4-3; j_gene: TRBJ1-5; d_gene: .; len: 18; CDR3nt: TGCGCCAGCAGCCAAAGGTCACAGGCCCCGTTTCCTAATCAGCCCCAGCATTTT; CDR3aa: CASSQRSQAPFPNQPQHF
abundance: .; v_gene: TRBV5-1; j_gene: TRBJ2-7; d_gene: .; len: 15; CDR3nt: TGCGCCAGCAGCTTGGCGACACGGAATTCCTACGAGCAGTACTTC; CDR3aa: CASSLATRNSYEQYF
abundance: .; v_gene: TRBV7-9; j_gene: TRBJ2-2; d_gene: TRBD2; len: 16; CDR3nt: TGTGCCAGCAGTCAAGCGGGGCACGCGAACACCGGGGAGCTGTTTTTT; CDR3aa: CASSQAGHANTGELFF
abundance: few; v_gene: TRBV11-2; j_gene: TRBJ2-3; d_gene: .; len: 12; CDR3nt: TGTGCCAGCAGCTTAGGCGCAGATACGCAGTATTTT; CDR3aa: CASSLGADTQYF
abundance: few; v_gene: TRBV5-4; j_gene: TRBJ1-2; d_gene: .; len: 14; CDR3nt: TGTGCCAGCAGCTTGGAAAGCGGTAACTATGGCTACACCTTC; CDR3aa: CASSLESGNYGYTF
abundance: few; v_gene: TRBV5-4; j_gene: TRBJ2-7; d_gene: .; len: 15; CDR3nt: TGTGCCAGCAGCCAGGCCCCAGGGCACTCCTACGAGCAGTACTTC; CDR3aa: CASSQAPGHSYEQYF
abundance: few; v_gene: TRBV5-1; j_gene: TRBJ2-7; d_gene: TRBD2; len: 16; CDR3nt: TGCGCCAGCAGCTTGTCGGTGGCAGCGGGAGACTACGAGCAGTACTTC; CDR3aa: CASSLSVAAGDYEQYF
abundance: .; v_gene: TRBV6-6; j_gene: TRBJ1-2; d_gene: TRBD1; len: 13; CDR3nt: TGTGCCAGCACGGACAGGGCAACAATCGGCTACACCTTC; CDR3aa: CASTDRATIGYTF
abundance: .; v_gene: TRBV7-9; j_gene: TRBJ1-5; d_gene: .; len: 13; CDR3nt: TGTGCCAGCAGCTTAGACAGGACTCAGCCCCAGCATTTT; CDR3aa: CASSLDRTQPQHF
abundance: few; v_gene: TRBV5-4; j_gene: TRBJ2-7; d_gene: .; len: 14; CDR3nt: TGTGCCAGCAGCCCGCGGCGGGACTCATACGAGCAGTACTTC; CDR3aa: CASSPRRDSYEQYF
abundance: .; v_gene: TRBV28; j_gene: TRBJ1-1; d_gene: .; len: 12; CDR3nt: TGTGCCAGCAGTGAACCAGGGGATTTAGCTTTCTTT; CDR3aa: CASSEPGDLAFF
abundance: .; v_gene: TRBV30; j_gene: TRBJ2-1; d_gene: .; len: 13; CDR3nt: TGTGCCTGGAGTGTACAGGGCGTGGTGCAGCAGTTCTTC; CDR3aa: CAWSVQGVVQQFF
abundance: .; v_gene: TRBV9; j_gene: TRBJ2-3; d_gene: TRBD2; len: 15; CDR3nt: TGTGCCAGCAGCTCACGGGGGGGTAGCACAGATACGCAGTATTTT; CDR3aa: CASSSRGGSTDTQYF
abundance: .; v_gene: TRBV4-1; j_gene: TRBJ2-5; d_gene: TRBD1; len: 13; CDR3nt: TGCGCCAGCAGCCTAACAGGGGGAGAGACCCAGTACTTC; CDR3aa: CASSLTGGETQYF
abundance: few; v_gene: TRBV5-1; j_gene: TRBJ2-1; d_gene: .; len: 12; CDR3nt: TGCGCCAGCAGCTGGGGACTCAATGAGCAGTTCTTC; CDR3aa: CASSWGLNEQFF
abundance: .; v_gene: TRBV7-8; j_gene: TRBJ2-1; d_gene: TRBD2; len: 16; CDR3nt: TGTGCCAGCAGGCGGGGGATCGGGAGGGCCAGGGATGAGCAGTTCTTC; CDR3aa: CASRRGIGRARDEQFF
abundance: .; v_gene: TRBV6-6; j_gene: TRBJ2-5; d_gene: TRBD2; len: 15; CDR3nt: TGTGCCAGCAGTTACTCTAGCGGGGGCCAAGAGACCCAGTACTTC; CDR3aa: CASSYSSGGQETQYF
abundance: .; v_gene: TRBV5-6; j_gene: TRBJ2-7; d_gene: TRBD2; len: 16; CDR3nt: TGTGCCAGCAGCTTGGTTCCTAGCGGGTACTCCTACGAGCAGTACTTC; CDR3aa: CASSLVPSGYSYEQYF
abundance: few; v_gene: TRBV11-3; j_gene: TRBJ2-3; d_gene: TRBD1; len: 14; CDR3nt: TGTGCCAGCGGGACAGGGGGGGACACAGATACGCAGTATTTT; CDR3aa: CASGTGGDTDTQYF
abundance: few; v_gene: TRBV5-1; j_gene: TRBJ2-2; d_gene: .; len: 12; CDR3nt: TGCGCCAGCAGCTTGGGTCACGGGGAGCTGTTTTTT; CDR3aa: CASSLGHGELFF
abundance: .; v_gene: TRBV28; j_gene: TRBJ2-7; d_gene: .; len: 15; CDR3nt: TGTGCCAGCAGTTTACCCCTGACAGCTGCGAACGAGCAGTACTTC; CDR3aa: CASSLPLTAANEQYF
abundance: .; v_gene: TRBV5-1; j_gene: TRBJ2-1; d_gene: .; len: 13; CDR3nt: TGCGCCAGCAGCCCCATCTATGACAATGAGCAGTTCTTC; CDR3aa: CASSPIYDNEQFF
abundance: few; v_gene: TRBV5-1; j_gene: TRBJ1-4; d_gene: .; len: 13; CDR3nt: TGCGCCAGCAGACAGGAAAATAATGAAAAACTGTTTTTT; CDR3aa: CASRQENNEKLFF
abundance: few; v_gene: TRBV5-1; j_gene: TRBJ1-1; d_gene: TRBD1; len: 15; CDR3nt: TGCGCCAGCAGCTTGGAAAGGGGGCGAAGCACTGAAGCTTTCTTT; CDR3aa: CASSLERGRSTEAFF
abundance: .; v_gene: TRBV28; j_gene: TRBJ2-7; d_gene: TRBD2; len: 15; CDR3nt: TGTGCCAGCAGTTTCGCTAGGACTAGCAGCTACGAGCAGTACTTC; CDR3aa: CASSFARTSSYEQYF
abundance: few; v_gene: TRBV12-5; j_gene: TRBJ2-2; d_gene: TRBD2; len: 13; CDR3nt: TGTGCTAGTGGGGGAGGGTCCACCGGGGAGCTGTTTTTT; CDR3aa: CASGGGSTGELFF